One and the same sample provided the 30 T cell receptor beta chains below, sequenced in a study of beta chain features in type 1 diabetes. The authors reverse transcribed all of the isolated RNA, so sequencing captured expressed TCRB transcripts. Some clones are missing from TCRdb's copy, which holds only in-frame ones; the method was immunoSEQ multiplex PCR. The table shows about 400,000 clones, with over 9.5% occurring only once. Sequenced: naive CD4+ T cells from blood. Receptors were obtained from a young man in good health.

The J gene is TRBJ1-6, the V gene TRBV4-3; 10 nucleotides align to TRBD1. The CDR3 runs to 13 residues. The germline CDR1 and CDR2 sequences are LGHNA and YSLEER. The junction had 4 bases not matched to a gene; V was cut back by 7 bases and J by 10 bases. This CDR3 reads CASNRDRGSPLHF. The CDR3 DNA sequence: TGCGCCAGCAACCGGGACAGGGGATCACCCCTCCACTTT.

CDR3 nucleotides: TGTGCCTGGAGTGGGTCCAACAAGAACACCGGGGAGCTGTTTTTT. Protein: CAWSGSNKNTGELFF. V gene TRBV30 combines with J gene TRBJ2-2; D call uncertain. The germline V gene encodes CDR1 GTSNPN and CDR2 SVGIG (reference sequence). This CDR3 contains 15 residues. V shed 1 base and J shed 1 base, with 10 bases lying between them.

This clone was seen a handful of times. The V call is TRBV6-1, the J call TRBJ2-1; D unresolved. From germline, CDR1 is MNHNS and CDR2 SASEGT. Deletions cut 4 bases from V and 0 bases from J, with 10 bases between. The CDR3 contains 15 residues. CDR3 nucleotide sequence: TGTGCCAGCAGTGTTGACTCGAGCTCCTACAATGAGCAGTTCTTC. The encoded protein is CASSVDSSSYNEQFF.

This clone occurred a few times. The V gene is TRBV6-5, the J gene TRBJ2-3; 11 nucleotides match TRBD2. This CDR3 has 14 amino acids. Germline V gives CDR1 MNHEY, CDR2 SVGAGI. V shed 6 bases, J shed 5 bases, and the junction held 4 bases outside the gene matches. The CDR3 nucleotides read TGTGCCAGCAGCAGACTAGCGGGGTTAGATACGCAGTATTTT. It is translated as CASSRLAGLDTQYF.

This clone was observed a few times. Here the CDR3 DNA reads TGTGCCAGCAAAGGGGGAACAGGGCACACCGGGGAGCTGTTTTTT. Amino acid sequence: CASKGGTGHTGELFF. This sequence joins TRBV28 and TRBJ2-2; maybe TRBD1 (6 bases). V was trimmed by 7 bases and J by 3 bases, leaving 15 bases between them. The germline CDR1 and CDR2 sequences are MDHEN and SYDVKM. This CDR3 comprises 15 residues.

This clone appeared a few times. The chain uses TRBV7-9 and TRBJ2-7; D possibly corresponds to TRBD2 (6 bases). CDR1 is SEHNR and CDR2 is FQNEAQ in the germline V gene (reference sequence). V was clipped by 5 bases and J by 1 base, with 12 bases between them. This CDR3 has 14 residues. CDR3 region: CASSPGGPSYEQYF. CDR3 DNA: TGTGCCAGCAGCCCCGGGGGACCTTCCTACGAGCAGTACTTC.

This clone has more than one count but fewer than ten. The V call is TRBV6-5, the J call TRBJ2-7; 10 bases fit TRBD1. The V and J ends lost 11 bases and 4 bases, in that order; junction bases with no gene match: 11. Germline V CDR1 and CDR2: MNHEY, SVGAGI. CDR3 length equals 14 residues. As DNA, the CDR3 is TGTGCCGCGGGTACCGGGACAGGGGCTTACGAGCAGTACTTC. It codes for CAAGTGTGAYEQYF.

The CDR3 loop reads CASSAWGQGKETQYF. As DNA, the CDR3 is TGTGCCAGCAGCGCCTGGGGACAGGGAAAAGAGACCCAGTACTTC. The J gene is TRBJ2-5, the V gene TRBV7-2; 9 nucleotides match TRBD1. This CDR3 spans 15 amino acids. Losses at the gene ends were 5 bases for V and 3 bases for J; bases not matched to a gene: 7. Germline V CDR1 and CDR2: SGHTA, FQGNSA.

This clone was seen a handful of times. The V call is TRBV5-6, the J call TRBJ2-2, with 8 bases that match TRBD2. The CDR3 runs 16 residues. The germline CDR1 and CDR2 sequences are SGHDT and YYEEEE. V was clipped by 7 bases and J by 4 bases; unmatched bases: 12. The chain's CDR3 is CASARWAGGSTGELFF. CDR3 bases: TGTGCCAGCGCCCGGTGGGCGGGGGGCAGCACCGGGGAGCTGTTTTTT.

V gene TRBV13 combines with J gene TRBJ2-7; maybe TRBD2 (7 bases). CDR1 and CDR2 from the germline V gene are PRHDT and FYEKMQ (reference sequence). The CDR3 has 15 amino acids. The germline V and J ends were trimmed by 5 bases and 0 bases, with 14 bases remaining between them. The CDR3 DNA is TGTGCCAGCAGCCCTCGGGGGGCAAGCTCCTACGAGCAGTACTTC. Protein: CASSPRGASSYEQYF.

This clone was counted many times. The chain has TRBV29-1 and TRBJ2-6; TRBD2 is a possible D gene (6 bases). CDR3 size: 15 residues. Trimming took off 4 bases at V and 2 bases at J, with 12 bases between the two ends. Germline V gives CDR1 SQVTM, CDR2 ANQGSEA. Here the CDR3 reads CSVGIWGAGANVLTF. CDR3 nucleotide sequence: TGCAGCGTTGGCATTTGGGGGGCTGGGGCCAACGTCCTGACTTTC.

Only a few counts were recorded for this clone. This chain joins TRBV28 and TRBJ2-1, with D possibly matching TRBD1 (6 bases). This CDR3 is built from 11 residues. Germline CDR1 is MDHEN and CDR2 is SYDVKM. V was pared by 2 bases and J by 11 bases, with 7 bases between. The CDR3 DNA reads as TGTGCCAGCAGTTTAGGGGACAAGCAGTTCTTC. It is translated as CASSLGDKQFF.

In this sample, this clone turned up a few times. The CDR3: CASSAAGVPRLGFHYGYTF. DNA for the CDR3: TGTGCCAGCAGCGCAGCAGGGGTCCCTCGCTTGGGTTTTCACTATGGCTACACCTTC. The genes are TRBV7-9 and TRBJ1-2, with D maybe TRBD1 (6 bases). V was shortened by 5 bases and J by 3 bases, with 28 bases between the two germline ends. CDR3 size: 19 residues. CDR1 SEHNR and CDR2 FQNEAQ come from the germline V gene (reference sequence).

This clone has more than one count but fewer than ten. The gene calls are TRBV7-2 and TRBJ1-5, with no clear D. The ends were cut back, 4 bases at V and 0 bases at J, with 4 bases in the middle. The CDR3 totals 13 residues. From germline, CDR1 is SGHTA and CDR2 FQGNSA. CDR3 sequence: CASSSYSNQPQHF. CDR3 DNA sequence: TGTGCCAGCAGCTCTTATAGCAATCAGCCCCAGCATTTT.

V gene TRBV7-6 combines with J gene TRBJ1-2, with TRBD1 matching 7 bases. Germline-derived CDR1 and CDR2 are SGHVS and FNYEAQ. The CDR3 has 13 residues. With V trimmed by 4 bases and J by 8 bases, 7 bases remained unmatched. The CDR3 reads CASSSATGNGYTF. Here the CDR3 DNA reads TGTGCCAGCAGCTCCGCGACAGGGAACGGCTACACCTTC.

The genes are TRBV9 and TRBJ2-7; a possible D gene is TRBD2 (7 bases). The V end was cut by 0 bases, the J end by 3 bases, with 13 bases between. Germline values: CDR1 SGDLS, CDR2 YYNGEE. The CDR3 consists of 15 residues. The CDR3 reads CASSVDTGRVYEQYF. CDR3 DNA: TGTGCCAGCAGCGTAGATACAGGGAGGGTCTACGAGCAGTACTTC.

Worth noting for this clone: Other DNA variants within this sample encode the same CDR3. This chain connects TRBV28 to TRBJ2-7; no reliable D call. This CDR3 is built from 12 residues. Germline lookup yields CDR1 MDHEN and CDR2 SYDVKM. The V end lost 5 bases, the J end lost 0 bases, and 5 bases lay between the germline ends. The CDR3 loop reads CASSLSSYEQYF. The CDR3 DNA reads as TGTGCCAGCAGTCTCAGCTCCTACGAGCAGTACTTC.

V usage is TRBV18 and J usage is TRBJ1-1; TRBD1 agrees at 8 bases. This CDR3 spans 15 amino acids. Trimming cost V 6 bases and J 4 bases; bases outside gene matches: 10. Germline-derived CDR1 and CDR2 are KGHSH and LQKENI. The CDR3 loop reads CASSPATGEGTEAFF. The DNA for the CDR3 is TGTGCCAGCTCTCCGGCGACAGGGGAGGGCACTGAAGCTTTCTTT.

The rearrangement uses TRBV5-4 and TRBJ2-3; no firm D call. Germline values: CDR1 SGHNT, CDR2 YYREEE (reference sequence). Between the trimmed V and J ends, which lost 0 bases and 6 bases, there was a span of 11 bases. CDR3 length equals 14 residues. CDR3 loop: CASSLVPNRDTQYF. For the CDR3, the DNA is TGTGCCAGCAGCTTGGTTCCGAATCGGGATACGCAGTATTTT.

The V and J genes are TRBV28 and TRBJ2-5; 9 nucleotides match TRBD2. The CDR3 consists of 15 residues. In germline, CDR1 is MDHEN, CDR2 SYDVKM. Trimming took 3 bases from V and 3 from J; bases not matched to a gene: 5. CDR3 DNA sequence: TGTGCCAGCAGTTTCAGCGGGGGGACAAAAGAGACCCAGTACTTC. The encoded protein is CASSFSGGTKETQYF.

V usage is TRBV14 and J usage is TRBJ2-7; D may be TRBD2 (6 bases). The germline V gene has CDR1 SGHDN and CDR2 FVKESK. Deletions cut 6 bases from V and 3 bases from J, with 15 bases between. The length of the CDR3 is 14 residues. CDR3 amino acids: CASSPHGGVYEQYF. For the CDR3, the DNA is TGTGCCAGCAGTCCCCACGGAGGGGTCTACGAGCAGTACTTC.

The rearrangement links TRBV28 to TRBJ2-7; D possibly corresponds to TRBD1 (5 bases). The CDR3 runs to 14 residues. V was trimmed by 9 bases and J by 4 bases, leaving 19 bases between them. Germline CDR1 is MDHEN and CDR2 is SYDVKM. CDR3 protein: CARNKGGASYEQYF. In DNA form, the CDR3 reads TGTGCCAGAAACAAGGGTGGGGCCTCTTACGAGCAGTACTTC.

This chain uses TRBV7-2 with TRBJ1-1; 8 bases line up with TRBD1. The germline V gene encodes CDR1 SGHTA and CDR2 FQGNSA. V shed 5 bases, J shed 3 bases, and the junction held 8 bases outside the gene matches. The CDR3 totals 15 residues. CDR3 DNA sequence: TGTGCCAGCAGCCCACAGACAGGGGCGTACACTGAAGCTTTCTTT. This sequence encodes CASSPQTGAYTEAFF.

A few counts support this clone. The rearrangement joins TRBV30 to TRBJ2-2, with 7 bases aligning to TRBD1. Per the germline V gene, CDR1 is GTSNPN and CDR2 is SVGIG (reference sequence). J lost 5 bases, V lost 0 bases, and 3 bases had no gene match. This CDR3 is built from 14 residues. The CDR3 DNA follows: TGTGCCTGGAGTGTGGGCAGGGGGACCGGGGAGCTGTTTTTT. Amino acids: CAWSVGRGTGELFF.

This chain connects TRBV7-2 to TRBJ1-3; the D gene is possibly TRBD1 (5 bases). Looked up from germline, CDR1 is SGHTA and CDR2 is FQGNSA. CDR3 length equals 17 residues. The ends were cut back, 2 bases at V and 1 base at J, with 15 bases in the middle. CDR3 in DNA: TGTGCCAGCAGCTTAAACGTGGCGGGGGGTTCTGGAAACACCATATATTTT. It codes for CASSLNVAGGSGNTIYF.

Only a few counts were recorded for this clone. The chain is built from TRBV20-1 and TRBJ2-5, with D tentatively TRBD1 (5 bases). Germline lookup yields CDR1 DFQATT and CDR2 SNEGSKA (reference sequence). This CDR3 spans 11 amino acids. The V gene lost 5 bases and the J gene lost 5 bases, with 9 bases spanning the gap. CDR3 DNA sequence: TGCAGTGCTTCAGGGTTTGAGACCCAGTACTTC. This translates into CSASGFETQYF.

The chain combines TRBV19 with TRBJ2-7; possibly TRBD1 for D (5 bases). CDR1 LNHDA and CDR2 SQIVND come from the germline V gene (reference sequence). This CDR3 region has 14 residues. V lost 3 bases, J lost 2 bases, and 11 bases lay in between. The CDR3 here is CASSIVTGTYEQYF. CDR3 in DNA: TGTGCCAGTAGTATCGTCACAGGCACCTACGAGCAGTACTTC. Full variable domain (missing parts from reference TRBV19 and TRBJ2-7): DGGITQSPKYLFRKEGQNVTLSCEQNLNHDAMYWYRQDPGQGLRLIYYSQIVNDFQKGDIAEGYSVSREKKESFPLTVTSAQKNPTAFYLCASSIVTGTYEQYFGPGTRLTVT.

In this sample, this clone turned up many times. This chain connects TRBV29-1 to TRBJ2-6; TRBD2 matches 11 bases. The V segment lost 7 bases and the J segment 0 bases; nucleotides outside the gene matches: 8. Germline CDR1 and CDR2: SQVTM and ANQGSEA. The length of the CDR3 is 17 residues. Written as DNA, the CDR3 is TGCAGCGGTCGGCTAGCGGGGGGAACCTCTGGGGCCAACGTCCTGACTTTC. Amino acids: CSGRLAGGTSGANVLTF.

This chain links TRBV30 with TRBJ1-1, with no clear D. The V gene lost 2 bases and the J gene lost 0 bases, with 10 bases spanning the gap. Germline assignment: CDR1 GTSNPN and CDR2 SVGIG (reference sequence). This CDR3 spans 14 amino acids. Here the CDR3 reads CAWSPQRLNTEAFF. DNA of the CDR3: TGTGCCTGGAGTCCACAGAGACTGAACACTGAAGCTTTCTTT. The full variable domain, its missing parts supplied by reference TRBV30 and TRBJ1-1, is SQTIHQWPATLVQPVGSPLSLECTVEGTSNPNLYWYRQAAGRGLQLLFYSVGIGQISSEVPQNLSASRPQDRQFILSSKKLLLSDSGFYLCAWSPQRLNTEAFFGQGTRLTVV.

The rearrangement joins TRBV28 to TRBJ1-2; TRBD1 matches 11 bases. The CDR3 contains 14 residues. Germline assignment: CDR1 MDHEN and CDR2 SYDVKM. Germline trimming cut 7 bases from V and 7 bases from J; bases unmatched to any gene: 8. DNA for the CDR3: TGTGCCAGCACCGGAGCGGGACAGGGGGGTGGCTACACCTTC. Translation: CASTGAGQGGGYTF.